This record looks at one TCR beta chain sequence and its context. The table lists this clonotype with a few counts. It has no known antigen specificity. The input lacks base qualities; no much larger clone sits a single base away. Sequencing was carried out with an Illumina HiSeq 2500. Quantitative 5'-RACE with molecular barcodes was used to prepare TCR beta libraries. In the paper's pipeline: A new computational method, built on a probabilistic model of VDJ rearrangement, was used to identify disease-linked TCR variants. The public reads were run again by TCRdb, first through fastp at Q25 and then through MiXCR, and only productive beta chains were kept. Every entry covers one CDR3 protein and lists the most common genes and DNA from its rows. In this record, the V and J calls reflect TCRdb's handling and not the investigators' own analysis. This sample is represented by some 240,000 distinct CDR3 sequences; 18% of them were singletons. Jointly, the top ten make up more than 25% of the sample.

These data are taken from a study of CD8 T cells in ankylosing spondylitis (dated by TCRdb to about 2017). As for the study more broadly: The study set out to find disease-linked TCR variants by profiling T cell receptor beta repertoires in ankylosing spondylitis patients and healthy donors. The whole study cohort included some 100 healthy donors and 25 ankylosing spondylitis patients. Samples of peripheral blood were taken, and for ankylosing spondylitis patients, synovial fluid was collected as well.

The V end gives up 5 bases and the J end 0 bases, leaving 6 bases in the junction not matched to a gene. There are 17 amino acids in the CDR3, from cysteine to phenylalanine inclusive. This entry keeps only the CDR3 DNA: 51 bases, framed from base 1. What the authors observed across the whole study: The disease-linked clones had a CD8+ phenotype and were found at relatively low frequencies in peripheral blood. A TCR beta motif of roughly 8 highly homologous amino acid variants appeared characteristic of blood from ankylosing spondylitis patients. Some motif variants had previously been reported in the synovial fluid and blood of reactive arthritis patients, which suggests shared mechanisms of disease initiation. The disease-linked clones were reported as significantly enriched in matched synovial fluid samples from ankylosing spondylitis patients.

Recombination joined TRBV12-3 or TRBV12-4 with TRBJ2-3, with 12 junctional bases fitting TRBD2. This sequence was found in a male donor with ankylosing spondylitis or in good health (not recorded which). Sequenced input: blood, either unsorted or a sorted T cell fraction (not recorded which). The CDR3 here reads CASSPGLAGPSTDTQYF. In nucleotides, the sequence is TGTGCCAGCAGTCCAGGACTAGCGGGACCTAGCACAGATACGCAGTATTTT.